The 4 T cell receptor beta chains reported below all come from one sample, sequenced in a study of OX40 agonist ivuxolimab in advanced cancers. Sequencing used immunoSEQ multiplex PCR; TCRdb keeps in-frame clones, though not all of them. Found here are some 54,000 clones, roughly 90% of them singletons; the top ten hold around 7%. Sequenced here: CD4+ or CD8+ T cells sorted from blood, sampled in a trial of the OX40 agonist ivuxolimab. All receptors derive from an adult with an advanced solid tumor such as melanoma, head and neck, liver or kidney cancer.

This chain joins TRBV2 and TRBJ1-1; 7 positions match TRBD1. From germline, CDR1 is SNHLY and CDR2 FYNNEI. V shed 5 bases, J shed 1 base, and the junction held 7 bases outside the gene matches. The CDR3 extends over 15 amino acids. The CDR3 here is CASSPHGTANTEAFF. The CDR3 nucleotides read TGTGCCAGCAGTCCCCACGGGACAGCGAACACTGAAGCTTTCTTT.

This clone was seen a few times. The V call is TRBV27, the J call TRBJ2-3; D is uncertain. V lost 3 bases and J 5 bases, leaving 9 bases between the germline ends. CDR3 length: 13 residues. Germline V gene lookup returns CDR1 MNHEY and CDR2 SMNVEV (reference sequence). CDR3 in amino acids: CASSFTTVDTQYF. The CDR3 DNA sequence: TGTGCCAGCAGTTTTACGACCGTAGATACGCAGTATTTT.

CDR3 sequence: CASRQGTGGQPQHF. The DNA of the CDR3 is TGTGCCAGCAGGCAAGGGACAGGGGGTCAGCCCCAGCATTTT. The chain carries TRBV6-5 and TRBJ1-5; 11 bases map to TRBD1. The CDR3 covers 14 residues. Losses at the gene ends were 6 bases for V and 6 bases for J; bases not matched to a gene: 4. Germline CDR1 reads MNHEY; CDR2 reads SVGAGI.

Only one count was recorded for this clone. The chain recombines TRBV5-5 with TRBJ1-1, with D possibly matching TRBD1 (5 bases). V was pared by 3 bases and J by 1 base, with 7 bases between. CDR3 length: 13 amino acids. Germline CDR1 reads SGHKS; CDR2 reads YYEKEE (reference sequence). This CDR3 is CASSWGENTEAFF. Written as DNA, the CDR3 is TGTGCCAGCAGCTGGGGGGAGAACACTGAAGCTTTCTTT. Full variable domain (outside the CDR3, taken from reference TRBV5-5 and TRBJ1-1): DAGVTQSPTHLIKTRGQQVTLRCSPISGHKSVSWYQQVLGQGPQFIFQYYEKEERGRGNFPDRFSARQFPNYSSELNVNALLLGDSALYLCASSWGENTEAFFGQGTRLTVV.